This T cell receptor beta chain was recovered during a study of blood T cell repertoires in COVID-19. Looking at the study overall: The United States, Italy and Spain were the sources of the acute and convalescent COVID-19 samples.

Participant age was roughly 18 to 100 years, and participants resided in roughly 24 US areas. Participant-reported clinical history was the basis for cohort assignment. Sequencing was performed with immunoSEQ multiplex PCR; in TCRdb, only in-frame clones are kept and a portion is missing. Among 330,000 or so clones, roughly 87% were seen once, and the ten largest hold just under 3%. Per germline, CDR1 MNHEY and CDR2 SVGAGI. This CDR3 has 13 residues. V lost 8 bases to trimming and J lost 0 bases, with 9 bases between them. V and J are TRBV6-5 and TRBJ2-3; D is uncertain. This receptor was obtained from a woman aged 25 to 45 who had recovered from COVID-19. Sequencing was performed on PBMCs or T cells enriched from blood (not recorded which). The CDR3 region is CASYRSSTDTQYF. CDR3 nucleotides: TGTGCCAGCTACCGGTCTAGCACAGATACGCAGTATTTT.